The 9 T cell receptor beta chains below were found in one sample sequenced in a study of neurological immune-mediated disorders. TCRdb independently ran MiXCR on the 5' RACE reads; one entry per CDR3 protein. The sample records about 46,000 distinct CDR3 sequences, about a tenth being singletons. The sequenced material came from PBMCs. These receptors all stem from a man in his 70s with HTLV-1-associated myelopathy (HAM/TSP).

This clonotype was found a few times. This chain's CDR3 is CASTLGTAGGNSPLHF. The CDR3 region has the DNA TGTGCCAGCACCCTAGGGACGGCGGGTGGGAATTCACCCCTCCACTTT. The chain links TRBV12-3 or TRBV12-4 to TRBJ1-6, with D possibly being TRBD1 (5 bases). V gave up 7 bases and J gave up 7 bases, with 20 bases separating them. The CDR3 extends over 16 amino acids.

This clonotype was counted at least ten times. The rearrangement joins TRBV7-2 to TRBJ2-7; the match to TRBD2 covers 13 bases. J lost 6 bases, V lost 1 base, and 3 bases had no gene match. Looked up from germline, CDR1 is SGHTA and CDR2 is FQGNSA. The CDR3 loop spans 15 amino acids. DNA of the CDR3: TGTGCCAGCAGCTTAGGGACTAGCGGGAGTGTCGAGCAGTACTTC. This sequence encodes CASSLGTSGSVEQYF.

At least ten counts were recorded for this clonotype. This chain connects TRBV9 to TRBJ2-2; the D is unclear. The germline V and J ends were trimmed by 4 bases and 8 bases, with 12 bases remaining between them. This CDR3 spans 13 amino acids. The germline V gene has CDR1 SGDLS and CDR2 YYNGEE. The CDR3 loop is CASSPSRIGELFF. DNA of the CDR3: TGTGCCAGCAGCCCTAGTCGAATTGGGGAGCTGTTTTTT.

In this sample, this clonotype turned up many times. The V gene is TRBV20-1, the J gene TRBJ2-1, with TRBD2 matching 7 bases. From germline, CDR1 is DFQATT and CDR2 SNEGSKA (reference sequence). This CDR3 has 14 residues. The J segment lost 3 bases and the V segment lost 2 bases, leaving 4 bases of the junction unmatched. In nucleotides, the CDR3 is TGCAGTGCTAGAAGCGGGATCGTCTACAATGAGCAGTTCTTC. Translated, it gives CSARSGIVYNEQFF.

There are many counts of this clonotype. V usage is TRBV2 and J usage is TRBJ1-4; 10 bases are shared with TRBD1. Germline loops: CDR1 SNHLY, CDR2 FYNNEI. CDR3 size: 15 residues. V was clipped by 6 bases and J by 3 bases; unmatched bases: 4. The CDR3 protein is CASRRDRGANEKLFF. The DNA of the CDR3 is TGTGCCAGCAGGAGGGACAGGGGAGCTAATGAAAAACTGTTTTTT.

This clonotype was counted ten times or more. The CDR3 is CASSLEEGGTYEQYF. The DNA for the CDR3 is TGTGCCAGCAGCTTAGAGGAGGGAGGGACCTACGAGCAGTACTTC. The genes are TRBV7-8 and TRBJ2-7; TRBD2 matches 7 bases. Trimming at V came to 1 base and at J to 2 bases, leaving 5 bases not matched to a gene. CDR3 length: 15 residues. The germline gives CDR1 SGHVS, CDR2 FQNEAQ.

Only a few counts were recorded for this clonotype. V is TRBV10-2 and J is TRBJ2-7; TRBD2 matches 8 bases. Germline V gene data show CDR1 as WSHSY and CDR2 as SAAADI. The CDR3 has 17 amino acids. Unmatched junction bases numbered 15, after V lost 5 bases and J lost 3 bases. CDR3 in amino acids: CASSSQPPGLGNYEQYF. Written as DNA, the CDR3 is TGCGCCAGCAGTTCCCAGCCGCCGGGACTAGGGAACTACGAGCAGTACTTC.

This clonotype was observed at least ten times. V and J are TRBV12-3 or TRBV12-4 and TRBJ2-7; D is perhaps TRBD2 (6 bases). V was clipped by 5 bases and J by 4 bases, with 12 bases between them. The CDR3 loop spans 13 amino acids. The CDR3 is CASSRERGYEQYF. DNA for the CDR3: TGTGCCAGCAGTCGGGAGAGGGGATACGAGCAGTACTTC.

This clonotype has ten or more counts. The V and J genes are TRBV12-3 or TRBV12-4 and TRBJ1-1; D gene unclear. This CDR3 is 14 amino acids long. The ends were cut back, 3 bases at V and 2 bases at J, with 10 bases in the middle. This CDR3 reads CASSFSTSNTEAFF. In DNA form, the CDR3 reads TGTGCCAGCAGTTTCTCAACATCTAACACTGAAGCTTTCTTT.